The TCR beta chain under discussion was sequenced for a study of OX40 agonist ivuxolimab in advanced cancers. Across the whole study: Partial responses were achieved by three patients, one with hepatocellular carcinoma and two with cutaneous melanoma.

Germline-derived CDR1 and CDR2 are WSHSY and SAAADI. J gave up 2 bases and V 7 bases, and 7 bases lay outside the gene matches. This CDR3 spans 14 amino acids. Of note for this clone: The antigen is unknown.

General observations from the study: Still undetermined is the antigen specificity of the expanded peripheral T cells.

Sequencing used immunoSEQ multiplex PCR; TCRdb keeps in-frame clones, though not all of them. Altogether about 36,000 clones are present, around 77% being singletons, with the ten largest covering about a fifth. The origin of this receptor is an adult with an advanced solid tumor such as melanoma, head and neck, liver or kidney cancer. This material consisted of CD4+ or CD8+ T cells sorted from blood, taken in a trial of the OX40 agonist ivuxolimab. This chain connects TRBV10-2 to TRBJ2-5; 7 bases align to TRBD2. In DNA, the CDR3 is TGCGCCAGCACCGGAGGGCGGGGGCAAGAGACCCAGTACTTC. Its protein is CASTGGRGQETQYF.